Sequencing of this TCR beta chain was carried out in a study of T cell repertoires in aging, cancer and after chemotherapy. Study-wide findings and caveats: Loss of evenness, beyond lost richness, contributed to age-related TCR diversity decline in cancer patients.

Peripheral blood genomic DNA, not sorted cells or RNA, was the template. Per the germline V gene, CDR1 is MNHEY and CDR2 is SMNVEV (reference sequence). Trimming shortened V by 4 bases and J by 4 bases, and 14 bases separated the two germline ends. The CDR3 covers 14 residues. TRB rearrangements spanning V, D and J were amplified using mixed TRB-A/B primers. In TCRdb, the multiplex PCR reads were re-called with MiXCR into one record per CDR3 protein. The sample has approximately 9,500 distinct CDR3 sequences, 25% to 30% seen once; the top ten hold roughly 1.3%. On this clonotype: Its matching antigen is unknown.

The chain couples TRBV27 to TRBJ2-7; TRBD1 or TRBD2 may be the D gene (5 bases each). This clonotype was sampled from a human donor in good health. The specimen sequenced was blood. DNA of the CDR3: TGTGCCAGCAGTTACCAGGGACCACTATACGAGCAGTACTTC. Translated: CASSYQGPLYEQYF.